Presented here are 2 T cell receptor beta chains from one specimen sequenced in a study of blood T cell repertoires in COVID-19. Only in-frame clones appear in the TCRdb table, and some are missing; sequencing was by immunoSEQ multiplex PCR. Seen here are about 190,000 clones, more than 60% observed once, and the top ten hold 9.5% to 15%. Sequenced: peripheral blood. The receptors derive from a woman in her forties or fifties with acute or convalescent COVID-19.

This clone was seen a single time. The chain joins TRBV28 to TRBJ2-7, with D perhaps matching TRBD2 (5 bases). Germline CDR1 and CDR2: MDHEN and SYDVKM. The V gene lost 2 bases and the J gene lost 2 bases, with 10 bases spanning the gap. This CDR3 has 14 residues. The CDR3 region has the DNA TGTGCCAGCAGTTTAATCGGGGTAACCTACGAGCAGTACTTC. Translating gives CASSLIGVTYEQYF.

V and J are TRBV11-2 and TRBJ2-1; TRBD2 aligns across 10 bases. The CDR3 has 16 residues. Trimming took 2 bases from V and 10 from J; bases not matched to a gene: 11. Germline lookup yields CDR1 SGHAT and CDR2 FQNNGV. This CDR3 reads CASSLLQRGGIGEQFF. In DNA form, the CDR3 reads TGTGCCAGCAGCTTATTGCAGCGGGGGGGCATCGGGGAGCAGTTCTTC. The full variable domain, in which reference TRBV11-2 and TRBJ2-1 provide the parts outside the CDR3, is EAGVAQSPRYKIIEKRQSVAFWCNPISGHATLYWYQQILGQGPKLLIQFQNNGVVDDSQLPKDRFSAERLKGVDSTLKIQPAKLEDSAVYLCASSLLQRGGIGEQFFGPGTRLTVL.